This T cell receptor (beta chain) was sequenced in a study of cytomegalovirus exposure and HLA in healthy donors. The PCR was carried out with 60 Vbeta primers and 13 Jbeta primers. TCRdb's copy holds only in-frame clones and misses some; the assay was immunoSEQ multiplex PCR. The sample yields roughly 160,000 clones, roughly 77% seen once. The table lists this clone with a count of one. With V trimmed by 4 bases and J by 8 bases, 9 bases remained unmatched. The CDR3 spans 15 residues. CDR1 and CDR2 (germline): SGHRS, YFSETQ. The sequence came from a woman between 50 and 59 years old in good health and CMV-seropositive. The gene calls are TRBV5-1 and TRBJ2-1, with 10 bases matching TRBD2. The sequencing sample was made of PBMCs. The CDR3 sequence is CASSDIAGGEDEQFF. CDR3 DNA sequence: TGCGCCAGCAGCGATATAGCGGGGGGCGAGGATGAGCAGTTCTTC.